This T cell receptor beta chain originates from a study of cytomegalovirus exposure and HLA in healthy donors (dated by TCRdb to about 2017). In terms of the full investigation: According to an earlier analysis of 587 of the donors, about 179 million T cells yielded 117 million unique TCR beta sequences and more than 250 Gb of sequence data. In an earlier analysis of a few hundred of the donors, high-throughput TCR beta sequencing was used to judge whether each TCR beta V gene segment behaved as functional or pseudogenic. Every discovery cohort repertoire had been produced on one sequencing platform. Of the roughly 420 genotyped donors, approximately 80% were placed in the genetic ancestry cluster associated with self-reported Caucasian donors. The later analysis used no new phenotypic data to find candidate immune exposures, relying instead on TCR beta sequences and their occurrence across donors. The study profiled the T cell repertoires of fewer than 850 subjects by immunosequencing and related them to cytomegalovirus serostatus. HLA typing included class I and class II loci at four-digit resolution. The study aimed to test whether signatures of past pathogen exposure could be identified by cataloging public T cell receptors. Genome-wide SNP genotypes for about 65% of the roughly 670 donors were used in a later genetic analysis, which treated that subset as a discovery cohort. A later analysis re-examined previously published TCR beta repertoires from over 500 donors and added high-resolution HLA genotyping to investigate patterns of TCR occurrence. About five DR-DQ haplotypes were treated as single units for association and clustering because of strong linkage in the cohort. Among 350 to 400 genotyped donors of the cohort, an average of approximately 240,000 unique TCR beta nucleotide sequences were sequenced per donor, around 20% of them non-productive. High-throughput TCR immunosequencing, statistical association of individual TCRs with disease status, and machine learning were combined to predict cytomegalovirus infection status. Along with the roughly 700-subject first cohort, a separate validation cohort of some 130 different subjects was used. Roughly 300 gigabases of sequencing data and roughly 90 million unique TCR sequences were included in an early release covering about 600 HLA-typed donors. Donor age, sex, ethnicity and CMV serostatus were collected together with the repertoire data. The number of typed donors differed by locus: about 629-630 for A, B, C, DRB1 and DQB1; 522 for DQA1; around 580 for DPA1; and about 450 for DPB1. Results the study describes overall, beyond this receptor: Most TCR sequences were seen in very few donors, while some public TCRs were found in many individuals. Presence/absence analyses assumed roughly uniform sequencing depth across donors, an assumption that may not hold. According to the authors, the approach could potentially be generalized to other disease states and immunological phenotypes. A later genetic analysis associated a missense DCLRE1C variant with V-gene and J-gene trimming of TCR beta chains, and an independent cohort replicated the association. In a later analysis, HLA-associated TCR beta chains showed more clonal expansion and lower generation probabilities than non-associated chains that were equally common. Because some donors lacked HLA typing at each locus, the association tests relied only on the typed subset. A further reported finding was that TCR beta sequences accurately predicted the HLA-A and HLA-B alleles for most subjects in the first cohort. In the study, some 160 TCR beta chains were listed as associated with cytomegalovirus. In a later analysis, TCR association rates were found to vary across HLA loci, with the most associated TCRs seen for DRB1 alleles and the fewest for HLA-C alleles. Most CMV-associated TCR beta chains appeared to be HLA-restricted in a later analysis, and the HLA associations seemed to be driven largely by CMV exposure. According to a later analysis, parvovirus B19, influenza, CMV and Epstein-Barr virus appeared linked to several top co-occurrence clusters. CMV serostatus was the only immune exposure information available for the cohort. An earlier analysis of 587 of the donors showed that most TCR beta V segments appeared in productive rearrangements either about 90% or about 30% of the time, which broadly matched IMGT annotations. A cluster of highly shared sequence variants was judged likely to represent a technical artifact of the sequencing pipeline. Correlated functional status among segregating V segments might reflect linkage disequilibrium, but an unknown experimental factor could not be ruled out. Because counts were too low, 15 to 20 rarely observed V segments, including chromosome 9 orphons, were excluded from the earlier analysis of a few hundred of the donors. Specific HLA alleles were associated with 16,951 TCR beta sequences at a false discovery rate of 0.05 in a later analysis. Some IMGT-functional V segments, including TRBV6-2 and TRBV6-3, could not be distinguished by the 87-base-pair reads and were therefore excluded. In this cohort, only TCR beta chains were sequenced, and detectable features were limited by the absence of alpha or paired-chain data. When HLA alleles, especially DR and DQ, strongly co-occurred, attributing TCR associations to individual alleles was difficult. In vitro tests confirmed that a few of the cytomegalovirus-associated TCR beta chains recognize cytomegalovirus antigens. Cytomegalovirus status was reported to be diagnosed by the classifier with high specificity and sensitivity in both the original and validation cohorts. A later genetic analysis reported fewer N-insertions in productive TCRs among donors in an Asian-associated ancestry cluster than the roughly 700-donor mean.

The library was produced with the immunoSEQ multiplex PCR assay. The multiplex PCR relied on a mix of 60 forward primers for TCR Vbeta segments and 13 reverse primers for TCR Jbeta segments. A multiplex PCR assay on genomic DNA amplified the CDR3 region of rearranged TCR beta genes. Amplified TCR beta libraries were sequenced as 87-base-pair reads on the Illumina HiSeq System. From the authors' description of their analysis: A later analysis tallied approximately 87 million unique TCR beta chains across the 660 or so repertoires, and around 9.9 million of those chains were shared by two or more donors. To remove PCR and sequencing errors, raw reads were error-corrected and collapsed into unique sequences using a nearest-neighbor algorithm that merged closely related sequences. V, D and J gene segments were assigned by aligning CDR3 sequences to IMGT reference sequences. Each retained sequence needed at least a six-nucleotide match to both a V gene segment and a J gene segment. Rearrangements were called productive when the CDR3 lacked stop codons and stayed in frame with V and J; all others were non-productive. CDR3 was defined according to IMGT convention as the region running from the second conserved V-encoded cysteine to the conserved J-encoded phenylalanine. Sequences without an unambiguous match to a single V gene segment were excluded from the earlier analysis of approximately 560 of the donors. In an earlier analysis of approximately 560 of the donors, a V segment was called functional when productive rearrangements were above 56.7%, and segregating when the standard deviation between donors exceeded 5%. To diagnose cytomegalovirus status from the catalog of TCR beta chain sequences, a statistical classification framework was built. V and J gene assignment, in a later analysis, came from comparing TCR nucleotide sequences with IMGT/GENE-DB human TR gene sequences. Using the TCRdist pipeline, a later analysis assigned CDR3 sequences along with most-parsimonious VDJ recombination scenarios. In a later analysis, each TCR beta chain was defined by its CDR3 amino acid sequence together with its V-gene family, and reads without a unique V-gene family were excluded. As a way to deal with suspected cross-contamination and a sequencing artifact, a later analysis dropped hundreds of nucleotide sequences that were highly shared and had low generation probability. A later analysis calculated a clonal expansion index for each public chain from normalized within-repertoire ranks of inferred template counts. A later analysis computed generation probabilities with a VDJ recombination model fitted to out-of-frame rearrangements, and checked the results against IGoR. In a later analysis, hypergeometric tests were used to score TCR-TCR, TCR-HLA and TCR-CMV co-occurrence, with a repertoire-size bias correction applied to TCR pairs. False discovery rates were estimated in a later analysis by permuting HLA or CMV assignments 20 times. A later analysis grouped co-occurring TCRs with DBSCAN, adding TCRdist sequence similarity when clustering within HLA-allele-positive subsets. Repertoires with fewer than 30,000 or more than 120,000 public chains, plus five repertoires with anomalous nucleotide sharing, were excluded from co-occurrence clustering. Held by TCRdb, this immuneACCESS table contains in-frame sequences only and omits some clones. Under half of the omission traces to an unresolved V gene where checked; the cause of the rest is unknown. V and J calls and clone size are given by that table; D and trimming were obtained from the DNA. The sample has 120,000 to 150,000 clones on record, approximately 80% of them singletons. Approximately 4.2% of the sample lies in the top ten.

Reading the germline V gene gives CDR1 SGHDT and CDR2 YYEEEE. V and J are trimmed by 2 bases and 4 bases, and the gene matches miss 5 bases of the junction. Counted from cysteine to phenylalanine, this CDR3 has 15 amino acids. Only the CDR3 DNA is retained, 45 bases long and in frame from the first base. A remark on this clone: It has no known antigen specificity. Within one base of it there is no much larger clone, and no base qualities were kept.

In total, fewer than 750 healthy bone marrow donors made up the cohort. All cohort members were sampled while nominally healthy, although unrecorded immune exposures were likely present. The donor tested CMV seropositive, placing the donor among the roughly 270 seropositive members of the cohort. A peripheral blood sample was provided by each donor, and peripheral blood mononuclear cells were used for TCR beta sequencing. Genomic DNA extraction from the blood cell samples was performed with the Qiagen DNeasy Blood Extraction Kit. Recombination joined TRBV5-6 with TRBJ2-1; 8 central nucleotides agree with TRBD2. Sequenced material: PBMCs. The receptor was isolated from a woman in her thirties or forties in good health and CMV-seropositive. The bases are TGTGCCAGCAGCTTACAGCGGGAGTATTACAATGAGCAGTTCTTC. The resulting protein is CASSLQREYYNEQFF.